The rows below give T cell receptor beta chains drawn from one sample of a study of blood T cell repertoires in COVID-19. Repertoires were generated with immunoSEQ multiplex PCR, while TCRdb's copy carries only in-frame clones and drops some. The table lists a few hundred thousand clones, roughly 84% of them singletons. The sample comprised PBMCs or T cells enriched from blood (not recorded which). All receptors come from a woman younger than 45 who had recovered from COVID-19. Each CDR3 is given with its conserved first and last residue. D genes are given only for firm matches. Clone size is stated in some rows and not others, as once, few, many or a class when expanded.

>TRBJ2-2|NA|TRBD1|TRBV6-5
TGTGCCAGCAGCAAGGACAGGGGAAGGACCGGGGAGCTGTTTTTT
CASSKDRGRTGELFF
>TRBJ1-2|NA|NA|TRBV14
TGTGCCAGCAGCCAAGGTCGGAACTATGGCTACACCTTC
CASSQGRNYGYTF
>TRBJ1-2|NA|TRBD1|TRBV2
TGTGCCAGCAGCGAGGGGACAGGCCTCGGCTACACCTTC
CASSEGTGLGYTF
>TRBJ1-1|NA|TRBD1|TRBV9
TGTGCCAGCAGCGCTGTAACAGGGGGCGGCCAGGCTTTCTTT
CASSAVTGGGQAFF
>TRBJ2-7|NA|NA|TRBV7-9
TGTGCCAGCAGCTTAGGCCAGGACTACGAGCAGTACTTC
CASSLGQDYEQYF
>TRBJ1-2|NA|NA|TRBV7-2
TGTGCCAGCAGCCTAAATACAGGGATCTATGGCTACACCTTC
CASSLNTGIYGYTF
>TRBJ1-2|NA|NA|TRBV14
TGTGCCAGCAGCCTGACAGGACCATATGGCTACACCTTC
CASSLTGPYGYTF
>TRBJ1-6|NA|TRBD1|TRBV2
TGTGCCAGCAGTGTAACGGGACAGGTGAATTCACCCCTCCACTTT
CASSVTGQVNSPLHF
>TRBJ2-6|NA|NA|TRBV28
TGTGCCAGCAGTTTATCCGGTCGCGTCCTGACTTTC
CASSLSGRVLTF
>TRBJ1-4|once|NA|TRBV7-4
TGTGCCAGCAGCTTAGCGTCTCGACAGTACAATGAAAAACTGTTTTTT
CASSLASRQYNEKLFF
>TRBJ1-1|NA|TRBD1|TRBV2
TGTGCCAGCAGCTTATACAGGGGAAGGAACACTGAAGCTTTCTTT
CASSLYRGRNTEAFF
>TRBJ1-1|NA|NA|TRBV28
TGTGCCAGCACCTTGTTGGGGGCTGGGACTGAAGCTTTCTTT
CASTLLGAGTEAFF
>TRBJ1-4|NA|NA|TRBV6-5
TGTGCCAGCAGGTTCCGAATGGACAAGGGTGAAAAACTGTTTTTT
CASRFRMDKGEKLFF
>TRBJ2-3|NA|NA|TRBV5-4
TGTGCCAGCAGCTTGGAGGGGCCTAGAATGGATACGCAGTATTTT
CASSLEGPRMDTQYF
>TRBJ2-2|NA|NA|TRBV10-3
TGTGCCATCAGTGAGGGGGGACAAAGCGGGGAGCTGTTTTTT
CAISEGGQSGELFF
>TRBJ2-7|few|NA|TRBV7-9
TGTGCCAGCAGCCTGAGCGGACCCGACTACGAGCAGTACTTC
CASSLSGPDYEQYF
>TRBJ1-2|once|TRBD1|TRBV15
TGTGCCACCAGCAGAGATCCCGACAGGGGCTATGGCTACACCTTC
CATSRDPDRGYGYTF
>TRBJ1-1|once|NA|TRBV5-4
TGTGCCAGCAGCTTGCGGGCGGGGGCGGACACTGAAGCTTTCTTT
CASSLRAGADTEAFF
>TRBJ2-7|few|TRBD1|TRBV28
TGTGCCAGCAGCCCGGGACAGGGTCGGGAGCAGTACTTC
CASSPGQGREQYF
>TRBJ1-3|NA|TRBD1|TRBV2
TGTGCCAGCATTATGGACAGGGAGGTCGCTGGAAACACCATATATTTT
CASIMDREVAGNTIYF
>TRBJ2-5|NA|TRBD2|TRBV7-9
TGTGCCAGCAGCTCGGGACTAGCGGGGATGGAGACCCAGTACTTC
CASSSGLAGMETQYF
>TRBJ2-7|NA|TRBD1|TRBV5-1
TGCGCCAGCAGCTTGGTCCCGGCAGGGGGCGACGAGCAGTACTTC
CASSLVPAGGDEQYF
>TRBJ1-5|NA|TRBD1|TRBV4-3
TGCGCCAGCAGCCGAGGGACAGATAGCAATCAGCCCCAGCATTTT
CASSRGTDSNQPQHF
>TRBJ2-2|NA|NA|TRBV7-2
TGTGCCAGCAGAGGTGGGGGGGCTACGAACACCGGGGAGCTGTTTTTT
CASRGGGATNTGELFF
>TRBJ2-3|NA|TRBD1|TRBV29-1
TGCAGCGGGACAGGGGGCGCGACGGATACGCAGTATTTT
CSGTGGATDTQYF
>TRBJ1-6|once|NA|TRBV7-9
TGTGCCAGCAGCCTTGGGAGCTCCTATAATTCACCCCTCCACTTT
CASSLGSSYNSPLHF
>TRBJ1-2|NA|TRBD1|TRBV4-2
TGTGCCAGCAGCCCCTCCCGGCAGGGGGCGGACTATGGCTACACCTTC
CASSPSRQGADYGYTF
>TRBJ2-1|NA|NA|TRBV5-1
TGCGCCAGCAGCTCCGGAGGTCGGCCCAATGAGCAGTTCTTC
CASSSGGRPNEQFF
>TRBJ1-4|NA|TRBD1|TRBV12-5
TGTGCTAGTGCCCGTGAGGACAGGCCCACCACAACTAATGAAAAACTGTTTTTT
CASAREDRPTTTNEKLFF
>TRBJ1-5|NA|NA|TRBV6-1
TGTGCCAGCAGTGAAAAGAGGGAAGGTCAGCCCCAGCATTTT
CASSEKREGQPQHF
>TRBJ1-2|NA|TRBD1|TRBV7-9
TGTGCCAGCAGCTCCCCACAGGGGAAGTATGGCTACACCTTC
CASSSPQGKYGYTF
>TRBJ2-1|once|TRBD2|TRBV5-6
TGTGCCAGCAGCCCGGTCCTTGGGGGGGACTACAATGAGCAGTTCTTC
CASSPVLGGDYNEQFF
>TRBJ1-1|NA|TRBD1|TRBV3-1/TRBV3-2
TGTGCCAGCAGCCATGGGACAGGGGAACGGGCTTTCTTT
CASSHGTGERAFF
>TRBJ1-5|NA|NA|TRBV28
TGTGCCAGCATCGCTGCAGGGCCCGTTGGGCCCCAGCATTTT
CASIAAGPVGPQHF
>TRBJ1-2|NA|NA|TRBV18
TGTGCCAGCACACCCGGACAGCCGACTAACTATGGCTACACCTTC
CASTPGQPTNYGYTF
>TRBJ2-7|NA|TRBD2|TRBV6-1
TGTGCCAGCAGTGTCGGTATACCCGGACTAGCGGGGGCGGCCTACGAGCAGTACTTC
CASSVGIPGLAGAAYEQYF
>TRBJ2-7|NA|TRBD1|TRBV14
TGTGCCAGCAGCGCTGGGGGACAGGGCTCCTACGAGCAGTACTTC
CASSAGGQGSYEQYF
>TRBJ1-2|NA|NA|TRBV11-2
TGTGCCAGCAGCCTCCGGGAGGGCTATGGCTACACCTTC
CASSLREGYGYTF
>TRBJ2-7|NA|NA|TRBV6-5
TGTGCCAGCAGTCCTCCGGGACTTTCCTACGAGCAGTACTTC
CASSPPGLSYEQYF
>TRBJ2-7|few|NA|TRBV7-7
TGTGCCAGCAGCTTAGGAGGGGGCTACGAGCAGTACTTC
CASSLGGGYEQYF
>TRBJ2-1|NA|NA|TRBV5-4
TGTGCCAGCAGCTTGGGGGAGGTCTACAATGAGCAGTTCTTC
CASSLGEVYNEQFF
>TRBJ2-3|NA|TRBD1|TRBV14
TGTGCCAGCAGGCGCAGGGGGCTCGCAGATACGCAGTATTTT
CASRRRGLADTQYF
>TRBJ2-7|NA|NA|TRBV27
TGTGCCAGCAGTCCCTACAGGGCGCGGGAGCAGTACTTC
CASSPYRAREQYF
>TRBJ1-4|NA|TRBD1|TRBV5-1
TGCGCCAGCAGTCAAGGACAGGCAGGCAATGAAAAACTGTTTTTT
CASSQGQAGNEKLFF
>TRBJ2-3|NA|NA|TRBV19
TGTGCCAGTAGTAAGACAGGGACTAGCACAGATACGCAGTATTTT
CASSKTGTSTDTQYF
>TRBJ1-2|NA|TRBD1|TRBV7-9
TGTGCCAGCAGCTTACAGGGGGCGAACTATGGCTACACCTTC
CASSLQGANYGYTF
>TRBJ2-1|NA|TRBD2|TRBV5-1
TGCGCCAGCAGCTTGGGGCTAGCGGGGGGGCTAGGGTACAATGAGCAGTTCTTC
CASSLGLAGGLGYNEQFF
>TRBJ1-2|NA|NA|TRBV27
TGTGCCAGCAGGCAAGCCGGCTATGGCTACACCTTC
CASRQAGYGYTF
>TRBJ1-1|NA|NA|TRBV12-5
TGTGCTAGTGGTCTGCGGGGGGGCACTGAAGCTTTCTTT
CASGLRGGTEAFF
>TRBJ1-5|NA|NA|TRBV28
TGTGCCAGCAGTTTATATCGGGGTTATGTCAATCAGCCCCAGCATTTT
CASSLYRGYVNQPQHF
>TRBJ1-2|NA|TRBD1|TRBV28
TGTGCCAGTCAACTACAGGGGGCCTATGGCTACACCTTC
CASQLQGAYGYTF
>TRBJ1-5|NA|TRBD1|TRBV27
TGTGCCAGCAGTAGAGGGACAGCCAATCAGCCCCAGCATTTT
CASSRGTANQPQHF
>TRBJ2-1|NA|TRBD1|TRBV28
TGTGCCAGCAGCTCCGGGACAGGGGCATACAATGAGCAGTTCTTC
CASSSGTGAYNEQFF
>TRBJ2-5|NA|NA|TRBV18
TGTGCCAGCTCACCACCGTCCCGACTCCAAGAGACCCAGTACTTC
CASSPPSRLQETQYF
>TRBJ2-1|NA|TRBD2|TRBV27
TGTGCCAGCAGTTTATTCGGGGGGGGGACAAGGGATGAGCAGTTCTTC
CASSLFGGGTRDEQFF